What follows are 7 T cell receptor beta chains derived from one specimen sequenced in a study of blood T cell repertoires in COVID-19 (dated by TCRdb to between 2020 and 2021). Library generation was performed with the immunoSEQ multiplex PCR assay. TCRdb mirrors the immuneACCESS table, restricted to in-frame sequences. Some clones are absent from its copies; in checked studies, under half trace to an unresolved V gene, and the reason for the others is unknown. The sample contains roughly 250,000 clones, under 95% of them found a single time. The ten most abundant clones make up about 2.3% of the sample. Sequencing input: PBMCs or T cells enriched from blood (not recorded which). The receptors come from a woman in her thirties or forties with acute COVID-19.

CDR3 sequence: CASGSRQGTDTQYF. CDR3 bases: TGTGCCAGCGGTTCGCGACAGGGGACAGATACGCAGTATTTT. The V and J genes are TRBV7-9 and TRBJ2-3; 8 bases line up with TRBD1. Germline assignment: CDR1 SEHNR and CDR2 FQNEAQ (reference sequence). The CDR3 is 14 amino acids. V gave up 8 bases and J gave up 3 bases; unmatched junction bases: 7.

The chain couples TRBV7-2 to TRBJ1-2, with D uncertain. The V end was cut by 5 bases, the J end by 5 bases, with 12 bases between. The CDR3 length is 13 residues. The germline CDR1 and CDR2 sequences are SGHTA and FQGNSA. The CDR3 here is CASSEERGYGYTF. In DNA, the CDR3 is TGTGCCAGCAGCGAGGAGCGCGGGTATGGCTACACCTTC.

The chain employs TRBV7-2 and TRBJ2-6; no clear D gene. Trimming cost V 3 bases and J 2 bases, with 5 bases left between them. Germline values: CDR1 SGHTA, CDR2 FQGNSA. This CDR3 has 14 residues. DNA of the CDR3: TGTGCCAGCAGCTTGGCGGCTGGGGCCAACGTCCTGACTTTC. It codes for CASSLAAGANVLTF.

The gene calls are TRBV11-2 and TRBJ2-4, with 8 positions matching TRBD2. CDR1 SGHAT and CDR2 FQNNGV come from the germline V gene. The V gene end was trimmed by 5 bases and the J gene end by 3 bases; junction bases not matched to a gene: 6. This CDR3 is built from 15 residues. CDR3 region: CASSPQREIKNIQYF. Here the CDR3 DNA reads TGTGCCAGCAGCCCCCAGCGGGAGATCAAAAACATTCAGTACTTC. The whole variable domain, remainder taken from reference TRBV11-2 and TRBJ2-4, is EAGVAQSPRYKIIEKRQSVAFWCNPISGHATLYWYQQILGQGPKLLIQFQNNGVVDDSQLPKDRFSAERLKGVDSTLKIQPAKLEDSAVYLCASSPQREIKNIQYFGAGTRLSVL.

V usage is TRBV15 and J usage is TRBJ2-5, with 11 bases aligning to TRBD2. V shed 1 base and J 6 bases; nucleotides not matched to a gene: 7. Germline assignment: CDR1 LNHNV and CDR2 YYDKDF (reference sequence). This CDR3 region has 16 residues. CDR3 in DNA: TGTGCCACCAGCAGAGGGTTAGCGGGGGGGAGGAAGACCCAGTACTTC. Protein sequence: CATSRGLAGGRKTQYF.

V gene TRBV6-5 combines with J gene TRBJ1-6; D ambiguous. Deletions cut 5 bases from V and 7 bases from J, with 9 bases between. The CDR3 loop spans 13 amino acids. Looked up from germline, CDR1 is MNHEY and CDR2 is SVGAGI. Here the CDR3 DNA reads TGTGCCAGCAGTCAGGTTCAGAATTCACCCCTCCACTTT. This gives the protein CASSQVQNSPLHF.

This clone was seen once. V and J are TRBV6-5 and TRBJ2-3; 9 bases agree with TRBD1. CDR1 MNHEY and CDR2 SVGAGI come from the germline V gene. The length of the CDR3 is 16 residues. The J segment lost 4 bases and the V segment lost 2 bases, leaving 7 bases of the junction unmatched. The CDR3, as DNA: TGTGCCAGCAGTTACGGACAGGGGTATTTGGCAGATACGCAGTATTTT. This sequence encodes CASSYGQGYLADTQYF.